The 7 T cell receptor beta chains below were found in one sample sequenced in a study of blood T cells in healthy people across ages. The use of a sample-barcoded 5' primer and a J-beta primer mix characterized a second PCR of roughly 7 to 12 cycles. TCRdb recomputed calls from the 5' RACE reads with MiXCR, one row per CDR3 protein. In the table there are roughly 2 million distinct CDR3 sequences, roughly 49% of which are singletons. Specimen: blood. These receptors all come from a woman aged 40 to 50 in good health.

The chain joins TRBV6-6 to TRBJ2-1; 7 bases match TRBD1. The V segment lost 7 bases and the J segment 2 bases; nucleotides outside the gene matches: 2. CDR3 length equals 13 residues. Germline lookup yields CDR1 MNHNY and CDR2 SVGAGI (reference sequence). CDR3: CASIGTAYNEQFF. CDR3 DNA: TGTGCCAGCATCGGGACAGCCTACAATGAGCAGTTCTTC.

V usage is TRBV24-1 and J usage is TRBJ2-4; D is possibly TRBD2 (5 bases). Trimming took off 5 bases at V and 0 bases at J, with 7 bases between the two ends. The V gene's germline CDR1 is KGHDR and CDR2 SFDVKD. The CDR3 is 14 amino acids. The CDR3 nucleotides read TGTGCCACCAGTGGGGGAGTAGCCAAAAACATTCAGTACTTC. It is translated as CATSGGVAKNIQYF.

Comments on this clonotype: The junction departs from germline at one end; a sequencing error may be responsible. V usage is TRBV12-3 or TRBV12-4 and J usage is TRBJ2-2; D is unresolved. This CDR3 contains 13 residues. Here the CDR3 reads CASTIQITGELFF. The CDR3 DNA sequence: TGCGCCAGCACTATACAGATCACCGGGGAGCTGTTTTTT.

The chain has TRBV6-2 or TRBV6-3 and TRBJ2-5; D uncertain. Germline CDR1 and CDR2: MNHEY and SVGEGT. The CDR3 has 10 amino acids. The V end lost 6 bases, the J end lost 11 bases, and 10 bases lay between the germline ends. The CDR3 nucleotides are TGTGCCAGCAGAAAACTGAAACAGTACTTC. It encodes CASRKLKQYF.

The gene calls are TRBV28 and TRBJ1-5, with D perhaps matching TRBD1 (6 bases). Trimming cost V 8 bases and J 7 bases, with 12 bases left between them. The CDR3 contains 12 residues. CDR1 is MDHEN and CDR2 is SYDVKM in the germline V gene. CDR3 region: CASATGGQPQHF. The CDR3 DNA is TGTGCCAGCGCGACAGGCGGCCAGCCCCAGCATTTT. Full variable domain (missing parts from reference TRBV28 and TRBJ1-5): DVKVTQSSRYLVKRTGEKVFLECVQDMDHENMFWYRQDPGLGLRLIYFSYDVKMKEKGDIPEGYSVSREKKERFSLILESASTNQTSMYLCASATGGQPQHFGDGTRLSIL.

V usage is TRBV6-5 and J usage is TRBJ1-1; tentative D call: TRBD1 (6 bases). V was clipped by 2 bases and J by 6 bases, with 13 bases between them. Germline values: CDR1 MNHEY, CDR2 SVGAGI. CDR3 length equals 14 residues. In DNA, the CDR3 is TGTGCCAGCAGTTACGGTGCGGGGGCGGCTGAAGCTTTCTTT. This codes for CASSYGAGAAEAFF.

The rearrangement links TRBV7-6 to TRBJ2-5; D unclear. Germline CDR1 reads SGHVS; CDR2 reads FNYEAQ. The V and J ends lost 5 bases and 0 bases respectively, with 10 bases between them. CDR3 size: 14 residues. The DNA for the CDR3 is TGTGCCAGCAGCCTAACAGTGGACCAAGAGACCCAGTACTTC. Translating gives CASSLTVDQETQYF.